This T cell receptor (beta chain) derives from a study of CD8+ T cells in alopecia areata. Overall study: Treated patients received severity scores based on the percentage of scalp area affected. Study outcomes and limitations: During tofacitinib treatment, many expanded lesional clones remained in scalp and blood.

After isolation, RNA underwent reverse transcription to generate cDNA as the sequencing template. The protocol was immunoSEQ multiplex PCR, while the TCRdb copy is restricted to in-frame clones and leaves out a portion. Of under 25,000 clones detected, around 50% appear once; the ten largest clones hold 7.5% to 9.5%. As regards this clone: Its antigen is still unknown.

This CDR3 spans 14 amino acids. With 6 bases clipped from V and 7 bases from J, the junction kept 9 bases outside the gene matches. Per germline, CDR1 MNHNS and CDR2 SASEGT. As to treatment: oral pan-JAK inhibitor, 5-10 mg twice daily. Both peripheral blood and punch biopsies of lesional scalp skin were obtained from patients who had alopecia areata. The sequence came from a human donor with alopecia areata. The genes are TRBV6-1 and TRBJ1-2, with TRBD1 identical over 9 bases. The sample here was skin, taken at week 4, from a patient treated with tofacitinib. CDR3 protein: CASSGPGQGFGYTF. In DNA form, the CDR3 reads TGTGCCAGCAGCGGACCGGGACAGGGATTTGGCTACACCTTC.